This T cell receptor (beta chain) was sequenced for a study of blood T cell repertoires in COVID-19. Study-level information: Researchers got acute and convalescent COVID-19 samples from the United States, Italy and Spain. Sample material is recorded as cDNA or gDNA derived from T cells, B-cell-depleted T cells, or PBMCs.

Sequencing used immunoSEQ multiplex PCR; TCRdb keeps in-frame clones, though not all of them. The sample includes more than 200,000 clones, 65% to 85% of them seen just once. The sequence came from a man aged 50 to 59 with active or convalescent COVID-19. The sample consisted of peripheral blood.

The CDR3 nucleotides read TGTGCCAGCAGCTTGGCAGGTTGGAATTCACCCCTCCACTTT. It yields the protein CASSLAGWNSPLHF. The rearrangement uses TRBV5-8 and TRBJ1-6; D not resolved. This CDR3 contains 14 residues. Deletions cut 0 bases from V and 7 bases from J, with 8 bases between. The germline V gene has CDR1 SGHTS and CDR2 YDEGEE.